This passage covers 28 T cell receptor beta chains from one sample sequenced in a study of glioma-infiltrating T cells after dendritic cell vaccination. Measured with immunoSEQ multiplex PCR; TCRdb has only the in-frame clones, and not every one. The sample has more than 85,000 clones, roughly 89% seen once. As to time point: after dendritic cell vaccination, including at tumor progression/relapse. The source material was blood, sampled after dendritic cell vaccination. These receptors all come from a human donor with glioblastoma.

The CDR3 loop is CASSLAGDTPGELFF. The DNA of the CDR3 is TGTGCCAGCAGCCTAGCGGGGGACACTCCCGGGGAGCTGTTTTTT. The J gene is TRBJ2-2, the V gene TRBV7-3; 10 nucleotides align to TRBD2. The ends lost 5 bases at V and 6 bases at J; junction bases unmatched: 6. The germline V gene encodes CDR1 SGHTA and CDR2 FQGTGA. This CDR3 has 15 amino acids. Drawing the rest from reference TRBV7-3 and TRBJ2-2, the complete variable domain is GAGVSQTPSNKVTEKGKYVELRCDPISGHTALYWYRQSLGQGPEFLIYFQGTGAADDSGLPNDRFFAVRPEGSVSTLKIQRTERGDSAVYLCASSLAGDTPGELFFGEGSRLTVL.

V and J are TRBV6-1 and TRBJ1-1, with 9 bases fitting TRBD1. The CDR3 runs to 15 residues. Germline trimming cut 2 bases from V and 0 bases from J; bases unmatched to any gene: 1. Germline CDR1 MNHNS, CDR2 SASEGT. The CDR3 reads CASSETGGMNTEAFF. The DNA for the CDR3 is TGTGCCAGCAGTGAAACAGGGGGCATGAACACTGAAGCTTTCTTT.

The V gene is TRBV5-4, the J gene TRBJ1-4; 9 positions match TRBD1. Germline V gives CDR1 SGHNT, CDR2 YYREEE (reference sequence). CDR3 length equals 15 residues. The ends lost 5 bases at V and 2 bases at J; junction bases unmatched: 4. In DNA form, the CDR3 reads TGTGCCAGCAGTTCCGGGACAGGGACTAATGAAAAACTGTTTTTT. Protein: CASSSGTGTNEKLFF.

The chain is built from TRBV9 and TRBJ1-1, with D perhaps matching TRBD1 (5 bases). The CDR3 has 12 residues. The germline CDR1 and CDR2 sequences are SGDLS and YYNGEE. V lost 4 bases and J lost 4, with 8 bases in between. CDR3 in DNA: TGTGCCAGCAGCCGGGGGGGCACTGAAGCTTTCTTT. It yields the protein CASSRGGTEAFF.

The chain couples TRBV6-1 to TRBJ1-5; D perhaps matches TRBD1 (5 bases). The germline gives CDR1 MNHNS, CDR2 SASEGT. Trimming removed 7 bases at V and 7 bases at J, with 11 bases between. The CDR3 sequence is 12 residues long. CDR3 residues: CASKGWEQPQHF. CDR3 DNA sequence: TGTGCCAGCAAGGGGTGGGAACAGCCCCAGCATTTT.

V and J are TRBV2 and TRBJ2-1; D gene ambiguous. The V end was cut by 2 bases, the J end by 8 bases, with 7 bases between. The CDR3 contains 12 residues. Germline-derived CDR1 and CDR2 are SNHLY and FYNNEI. CDR3 in amino acids: CASSERGYEQFF. Here the CDR3 DNA reads TGTGCCAGCAGTGAACGCGGCTATGAGCAGTTCTTC.

The genes are TRBV27 and TRBJ1-1, with TRBD1 matching 7 bases. The CDR3 consists of 14 residues. CDR1 is MNHEY, CDR2 SMNVEV, per germline (reference sequence). Trimming cost V 6 bases and J 5 bases; bases outside gene matches: 9. As DNA, the CDR3 is TGTGCCAGCAGATTGGGACAGCAAGCTACTGAAGCTTTCTTT. It specifies CASRLGQQATEAFF.

The chain employs TRBV4-1 and TRBJ2-3; TRBD2 might be the D (7 bases). This CDR3 region has 17 residues. Germline V CDR1 and CDR2: MGHRA, YSYEKL. V lost 4 bases to trimming and J lost 6 bases, with 23 bases between them. CDR3 coding DNA: TGCGCCAGCAGCCGAACTTGGGATAGGGGGGGAGCGGATACGCAGTATTTT. This encodes CASSRTWDRGGADTQYF.

The J gene is TRBJ1-4, the V gene TRBV2; D might be TRBD1 (5 bases). This CDR3 spans 15 amino acids. From germline, CDR1 is SNHLY and CDR2 FYNNEI. Between the trimmed V and J ends, which lost 1 base and 3 bases, there was a span of 9 bases. This CDR3 is CASSEVGRPNEKLFF. The CDR3 DNA reads TGTGCCAGCAGTGAAGTGGGGCGGCCTAATGAAAAACTGTTTTTT.

The V and J genes are TRBV9 and TRBJ2-1, with 9 positions matching TRBD2. This CDR3 contains 15 residues. The V gene's germline CDR1 is SGDLS and CDR2 YYNGEE. The junction had 10 bases not matched to a gene; V was cut back by 3 bases and J by 9 bases. DNA for the CDR3: TGTGCCAGCAGCGGTAGCGGGAGAGGAGGAACTGAGCAGTTCTTC. Translated, it gives CASSGSGRGGTEQFF.

This chain joins TRBV5-1 and TRBJ2-7; maybe TRBD1 (6 bases). V was pared by 1 base and J by 2 bases, with 16 bases between. This CDR3 spans 16 amino acids. Germline lookup yields CDR1 SGHRS and CDR2 YFSETQ. CDR3 in amino acids: CASSLSWSGEPYEQYF. The CDR3 DNA sequence: TGCGCCAGCAGCTTGAGTTGGTCAGGGGAACCCTACGAGCAGTACTTC.

The gene calls are TRBV2 and TRBJ2-5, with TRBD2 identical over 8 bases. CDR3 length equals 15 residues. The germline CDR1 and CDR2 sequences are SNHLY and FYNNEI. V shed 3 bases, J shed 6 bases, and the junction held 9 bases outside the gene matches. CDR3 in DNA: TGTGCCAGCAGTGATAGTAATGCGGGAGGAAAGACCCAGTACTTC. Translating gives CASSDSNAGGKTQYF.

The rearrangement uses TRBV2 and TRBJ1-2; D possibly corresponds to TRBD1 (5 bases). The V gene's germline CDR1 is SNHLY and CDR2 FYNNEI. The CDR3 consists of 14 residues. Trimming left V 2 bases short and J 4 bases short, with 11 bases between. CDR3: CASSEQAGLYGYTF. CDR3 nucleotide sequence: TGTGCCAGCAGTGAACAGGCAGGGCTCTATGGCTACACCTTC.

J is TRBJ2-3 and V is TRBV19; D is unresolved. The CDR3 runs to 13 residues. The germline V gene has CDR1 LNHDA and CDR2 SQIVND (reference sequence). V was trimmed by 6 bases and J by 0 bases, leaving 7 bases between them. The CDR3 DNA reads as TGTGCCAGTAGCCGAGCTAGCACAGATACGCAGTATTTT. Translation gives CASSRASTDTQYF.

The rearrangement joins TRBV29-1 to TRBJ2-7, with 10 bases aligning to TRBD1. The J segment lost 4 bases and the V segment lost 8 bases, leaving 14 bases of the junction unmatched. Germline loops: CDR1 SQVTM, CDR2 ANQGSEA. The CDR3 has 15 amino acids. CDR3 region: CSLPTGGAGKYEQYF. CDR3 coding DNA: TGCAGCCTACCGACAGGGGGCGCCGGGAAATACGAGCAGTACTTC.

The CDR3 protein is CASSGQGTYEQYF. CDR3 coding DNA: TGTGCCAGCAGTGGGCAGGGGACCTACGAGCAGTACTTC. J is TRBJ2-7 and V is TRBV6-1; the D gene is possibly TRBD1 (6 bases). Trimming pared 4 bases from V and 2 bases from J, leaving 9 bases between. The germline CDR1 and CDR2 sequences are MNHNS and SASEGT. CDR3 length: 13 amino acids.

This clone was detected once. This CDR3 is missing its conserved last phenylalanine or tryptophan, likely due to a read error. The chain uses TRBV10-3 and TRBJ1-1; 7 bases are shared with TRBD1. V lost 3 bases to trimming and J lost 5 bases; unmatched junction nucleotides: 9. The CDR3 runs 15 residues. Germline CDR1 reads ENHRY; CDR2 reads SYGVKD. CDR3 protein: CAISDPGGGATEAFL. The CDR3 DNA reads TGTGCCATCAGTGACCCGGGAGGGGGCGCGACTGAAGCTTTCCTT.

This clone came up a few times. J is TRBJ1-2 and V is TRBV11-2; D gene uncertain. V was trimmed by 2 bases and J by 4 bases, leaving 8 bases between them. The CDR3 has 13 residues. The V gene's germline CDR1 is SGHAT and CDR2 FQNNGV. The chain's CDR3 is CASSLYSSYGYTF. CDR3 coding DNA: TGTGCCAGCAGCTTATATAGTTCCTATGGCTACACCTTC.

This chain joins TRBV11-3 and TRBJ2-1; 9 bases agree with TRBD2. The germline V gene encodes CDR1 SGHNT and CDR2 YENEEA. This CDR3 is built from 14 residues. V shed 1 base, J shed 9 bases, and the junction held 4 bases outside the gene matches. The chain's CDR3 is CASSLASGGSEQFF. CDR3 nucleotides: TGTGCCAGCAGCTTAGCCAGCGGGGGGTCTGAGCAGTTCTTC.

This chain links TRBV7-2 with TRBJ2-1; 12 nucleotides match TRBD2. Trimming removed 4 bases from V and 4 bases from J; junction bases left unmatched: 11. The CDR3 sequence is 18 residues long. The germline gives CDR1 SGHTA, CDR2 FQGNSA. CDR3: CASSSTGEGLAGYNEQFF. The CDR3, as DNA: TGTGCCAGCAGCTCAACAGGCGAGGGACTAGCGGGTTACAATGAGCAGTTCTTC.

This rearrangement joins TRBV30 to TRBJ1-4, with unresolved D. In germline, CDR1 is GTSNPN, CDR2 SVGIG (reference sequence). The V gene lost 3 bases and the J gene lost 6 bases, with 14 bases spanning the gap. This CDR3 region has 14 residues. DNA of the CDR3: TGTGCCTGGAGCAACAGCAAAAGATATGAAAAACTGTTTTTT. Translated, it gives CAWSNSKRYEKLFF. Full variable domain (remainder filled in from reference TRBV30 and TRBJ1-4): SQTIHQWPATLVQPVGSPLSLECTVEGTSNPNLYWYRQAAGRGLQLLFYSVGIGQISSEVPQNLSASRPQDRQFILSSKKLLLSDSGFYLCAWSNSKRYEKLFFGSGTQLSVL.

The V call is TRBV2, the J call TRBJ2-5, with TRBD2 identical over 8 bases. CDR1 and CDR2 (germline): SNHLY, FYNNEI. CDR3 length: 15 residues. Losses at the gene ends were 5 bases for V and 5 bases for J; bases not matched to a gene: 10. Written as DNA, the CDR3 is TGTGCCAGCAGTAAAACCGGGGGGGCCCGGGAGACCCAGTACTTC. Its translation: CASSKTGGARETQYF.

The rearrangement uses TRBV2 and TRBJ2-7, with 9 bases aligning to TRBD2. With V trimmed by 6 bases and J by 5 bases, 14 bases remained unmatched. Germline V gene data show CDR1 as SNHLY and CDR2 as FYNNEI. CDR3 length equals 16 residues. CDR3 region: CASRPSGIWWGDEQYF. The CDR3 nucleotides read TGTGCCAGCAGGCCTAGCGGGATCTGGTGGGGCGACGAGCAGTACTTC.

The chain links TRBV2 to TRBJ1-5, with 12 bases lining up with TRBD1. This CDR3 spans 16 amino acids. V lost 3 bases, J lost 7 bases, and 7 bases stayed unmatched. Looked up from germline, CDR1 is SNHLY and CDR2 is FYNNEI. The CDR3 nucleotides read TGTGCCAGCAGTGATACGGGGACAGGGGGCAGGCAGCCCCAGCATTTT. Its translation: CASSDTGTGGRQPQHF.

The rearrangement uses TRBV9 and TRBJ2-1; 8 bases line up with TRBD2. The V segment lost 4 bases and the J segment 1 base; nucleotides outside the gene matches: 10. The CDR3 sequence is 17 residues long. CDR1 and CDR2 from the germline V gene are SGDLS and YYNGEE. Written as DNA, the CDR3 is TGTGCCAGCAGCACCTCCGGGGCGGGGGGTTCCTACAATGAGCAGTTCTTC. This translates into CASSTSGAGGSYNEQFF.

The chain couples TRBV27 to TRBJ1-3, with D unclear. V lost 6 bases, J lost 4 bases, and 16 bases lay in between. From germline, CDR1 is MNHEY and CDR2 SMNVEV (reference sequence). This CDR3 has 15 amino acids. The CDR3 protein is CASRRRGEFGNTIYF. The CDR3 bases are TGTGCCAGCAGACGGCGGGGAGAGTTCGGAAACACCATATATTTT.

This sequence joins TRBV5-6 and TRBJ1-2; D gene uncertain. Looked up from germline, CDR1 is SGHDT and CDR2 is YYEEEE. CDR3 length: 13 residues. The germline V and J ends were trimmed by 0 bases and 3 bases, with 6 bases remaining between them. The CDR3: CASSLAEYYGYTF. The CDR3 coding sequence is TGTGCCAGCAGCTTGGCGGAGTACTATGGCTACACCTTC.

The chain couples TRBV11-3 to TRBJ2-2; D ambiguous. The CDR3 loop spans 11 amino acids. V shed 5 bases and J shed 6 bases, with 4 bases lying between them. CDR1 and CDR2 (germline): SGHNT, YENEEA. Written as DNA, the CDR3 is TGTGCCAGCAGCCGGGCCGGGGAGCTGTTTTTT. This encodes CASSRAGELFF.